This T cell receptor (beta chain) is drawn from a study of ipilimumab plus nivolumab after autologous stem cell transplantation. Clones were read by immunoSEQ multiplex PCR, and TCRdb kept only the in-frame ones, dropping some. The sample shows about 23,000 clones, 74% of them seen only once. V lost 1 base to trimming and J lost 1 base, with 10 bases between them. The CDR3 is made up of 14 amino acids. The germline V gene encodes CDR1 GTSNPN and CDR2 SVGIG (reference sequence). This clone was counted a single time. The specimen was PBMCs, collected in a trial of ipilimumab plus nivolumab as post-transplant consolidation. The chain carries TRBV30 and TRBJ1-2, with D perhaps matching TRBD1 (5 bases). The source is a male donor with diffuse large B-cell lymphoma. The DNA of the CDR3 is TGTGCCTGGAGTGCAGGGAGGAATAACTATGGCTACACCTTC. Protein sequence: CAWSAGRNNYGYTF.